Below, 11 T cell receptor beta chains from the same sample are listed, as sequenced in a study of vaccination and CD4 T cells after COVID-19. Treatment noted: roughly 10-day PBMC culture with coronavirus spike peptide pools or control peptides (ViraFEST assay). The Oncomine TCR Beta short-read assay sequenced DNA from cultured CD4+ T cells. TCRdb re-derived calls from the PCR reads in MiXCR, one entry per CDR3 protein. The table shows 7,300 or so distinct CDR3 sequences, with roughly 80% occurring only once. Their target antigens are unknown. Sequenced sample: CD4+ T cells from blood, cultured in vitro. These receptors all stem from a human donor who had recovered from COVID-19.

This chain joins TRBV20-1 and TRBJ1-2; possibly TRBD1 for D (5 bases). Looked up from germline, CDR1 is DFQATT and CDR2 is SNEGSKA (reference sequence). There are 14 residues in the CDR3. The germline V and J ends were trimmed by 6 bases and 2 bases, with 16 bases remaining between them. CDR3 bases: TGCAGTGCAGTCCCAGGGCAGGAAAACTATGGCTACACCTTC. As protein: CSAVPGQENYGYTF.

Here the CDR3 reads CASIKGLAGTSTDTQYF. CDR3 in DNA: TGTGCCAGCATAAAAGGGCTAGCGGGGACTAGCACAGATACGCAGTATTTT. The chain has TRBV6-1 and TRBJ2-3; 9 bases are a match to TRBD2. This CDR3 is 17 amino acids long. The ends lost 7 bases at V and 0 bases at J; junction bases unmatched: 11. In germline, CDR1 is MNHNS, CDR2 SASEGT.

The chain is built from TRBV7-2 and TRBJ2-1; 11 bases agree with TRBD2. The germline gives CDR1 SGHTA, CDR2 FQGNSA. J lost 5 bases, V lost 0 bases, and 9 bases had no gene match. The CDR3 extends over 18 amino acids. This chain's CDR3 is CASSLAGSLAGVNNEQFF. CDR3 in DNA: TGTGCCAGCAGCTTAGCAGGGTCACTAGCGGGAGTCAACAATGAGCAGTTCTTC.

This sequence joins TRBV28 and TRBJ1-2; unclear D gene. V was cut by 3 bases and J by 8 bases, with 10 bases left in between. The CDR3 consists of 12 residues. Looked up from germline, CDR1 is MDHEN and CDR2 is SYDVKM. Here the CDR3 DNA reads TGTGCCAGCAGTTTGGCAGAACGCGGCTACACCTTC. It codes for CASSLAERGYTF.

Only a few counts were recorded for this clonotype. The J gene is TRBJ2-1, the V gene TRBV20-1; 9 nucleotides match TRBD2. From germline, CDR1 is DFQATT and CDR2 SNEGSKA (reference sequence). This CDR3 region has 14 residues. J was trimmed by 3 bases and V by 6 bases; bases with no gene match: 6. The CDR3 coding sequence is TGCAGTGCCCGAGCGGGAGGCCACTACAATGAGCAGTTCTTC. Its protein product is CSARAGGHYNEQFF.

V and J are TRBV20-1 and TRBJ2-7; D perhaps matches TRBD2 (7 bases). The CDR3 loop spans 14 amino acids. Per germline, CDR1 DFQATT and CDR2 SNEGSKA (reference sequence). Trimming cost V 6 bases and J 9 bases, with 24 bases left between them. The CDR3 loop reads CSASPPVGGRGQYF. For the CDR3, the DNA is TGCAGTGCGTCCCCTCCGGTGGGGGGGCGCGGGCAGTACTTC.

The rearrangement joins TRBV19 to TRBJ1-1; D unresolved. Looked up from germline, CDR1 is LNHDA and CDR2 is SQIVND (reference sequence). Trimming pared 2 bases from V and 5 bases from J, leaving 6 bases between. The CDR3 has 12 residues. The CDR3 loop is CASSITRTEAFF. The CDR3 DNA sequence: TGTGCCAGTAGTATAACCAGGACTGAAGCTTTCTTT.

The chain links TRBV20-1 to TRBJ1-1, with 8 nucleotides matching TRBD1. The CDR3 sequence is 15 residues long. J gave up 2 bases and V 5 bases, and 10 bases lay outside the gene matches. From germline, CDR1 is DFQATT and CDR2 SNEGSKA (reference sequence). The CDR3 bases are TGCAGTGCTCAGTCCAGGACAGGGACAAACACTGAAGCTTTCTTT. Protein sequence: CSAQSRTGTNTEAFF.

By share, this clonotype counts as medium-sized. V is TRBV19 and J is TRBJ1-1; the match to TRBD1 covers 8 bases. V trimming: 7 bases; J trimming: 3 bases; junction bases outside the gene matches: 13. Germline V gene data show CDR1 as LNHDA and CDR2 as SQIVND (reference sequence). This CDR3 is 16 amino acids long. The CDR3 nucleotides read TGTGCCAGTACCCCCGGACAGGGAGGGACCTACACTGAAGCTTTCTTT. This codes for CASTPGQGGTYTEAFF.

J is TRBJ1-3 and V is TRBV21-1; the DNA was not used to check the table's D call, TRBD1. TRBV21-1 is described as a pseudogene. The CDR3 is 12 amino acids. The CDR3 loop is CASSIPGNTIYF. CDR3 nucleotides: TGTGCCAGCAGCATCCCGGGAAACACCATATATTTT.

The chain links TRBV7-2 to TRBJ2-7; no clear D gene. The CDR3 covers 10 residues. V lost 8 bases, J lost 3 bases, and 5 bases lay in between. The V gene's germline CDR1 is SGHTA and CDR2 FQGNSA. This CDR3 is CASGNYEQYF. In DNA form, the CDR3 reads TGTGCCAGCGGTAACTACGAGCAGTACTTC.